The TCR beta chain under discussion was sequenced for a study of radiation and T cells in renal cell carcinoma. Data came from immunoSEQ multiplex PCR; TCRdb stores just in-frame clones and leaves some out. In the table there are 20,000 to 25,000 clones, roughly 60% of which are singletons. The CDR3 spans 11 residues. The V and J ends lost 8 bases and 4 bases respectively, with 6 bases between them. Germline V gives CDR1 MNHEY, CDR2 SVGAGI. Treatment defined: treatment-naive control, cytoreductive nephrectomy. Sequenced control tumors were from more than ten males and a few females, median age around 50.

This TCR was sampled from a man aged 35 to 55 with renal cell carcinoma. This sequence joins TRBV6-5 and TRBJ2-1; D unclear. This specimen was tumor tissue, taken from a patient whose treatment was nephrectomy without radiotherapy. CDR3 nucleotides: TGTGCCAGCGGGCTATACAATGAGCAGTTCTTC. This gives the protein CASGLYNEQFF.